The 20 T cell receptor beta chains below were found in one sample sequenced in a study of long-term antiretroviral therapy in people with HIV. Investigators performed immunoSEQ version v3.0 at survey level. Profiled with immunoSEQ multiplex PCR; TCRdb holds only in-frame clones, not every one. This table has tens of thousands of clones, approximately 88% appearing once. Here the sequenced sample was unsorted PBMCs, taken 0.5 years after starting antiretroviral therapy. The receptor source for this set is a woman aged 18-29 years with HIV.

This chain uses TRBV28 with TRBJ1-2; no reliable D call. With 5 bases removed from V and 4 bases from J, the gap between germline ends came to 8 bases. The CDR3 length is 12 residues. Germline V gene sequence: CDR1 MDHEN, CDR2 SYDVKM. CDR3 nucleotides: TGTGCCAGCAGTCTACACCGCTATGGCTACACCTTC. It is translated as CASSLHRYGYTF.

This chain uses TRBV6-4 with TRBJ2-1; 14 nucleotides match TRBD2. The CDR3 consists of 14 residues. The junction had 0 bases not matched to a gene; V was cut back by 2 bases and J by 9 bases. Germline CDR1 and CDR2: MRHNA and SNTAGT. The CDR3 loop is CASSDGTSGSEQFF. For the CDR3, the DNA is TGTGCCAGCAGTGACGGGACTAGCGGGAGTGAGCAGTTCTTC.

As for this clone: The junction departs from the called germline gene at one end, perhaps through a read error. This chain connects TRBV27 to TRBJ1-5; D unresolved. The germline gives CDR1 MNHEY, CDR2 SMNVEV (reference sequence). This CDR3 comprises 13 residues. CDR3 residues: CASSKYSNQPQHF. CDR3 in DNA: TGTGCCAGCAGTAAGTATAGCAACCAGCCCCAGCATTTT.

The chain carries TRBV2 and TRBJ2-4; D unresolved. V was trimmed by 1 base and J by 12 bases, leaving 4 bases between them. This CDR3 comprises 10 residues. Per germline, CDR1 SNHLY and CDR2 FYNNEI. This CDR3 reads CASSEVYQYF. The DNA for the CDR3 is TGTGCCAGCAGTGAAGTTTATCAGTACTTC.

The chain recombines TRBV27 with TRBJ1-2, with 8 bases that match TRBD1. The CDR3 contains 14 residues. The V gene's germline CDR1 is MNHEY and CDR2 SMNVEV (reference sequence). V was pared by 4 bases and J by 3 bases, with 4 bases of the junction left unmatched. The CDR3 DNA reads TGTGCCAGCAGTTCCCTGGACAGGGACTATGGCTACACCTTC. Translated, it gives CASSSLDRDYGYTF.

Of note for this clone: The sample has other DNA sequences that encode this CDR3 too. The chain recombines TRBV27 with TRBJ1-1; D is undetermined. CDR1 and CDR2 from the germline V gene are MNHEY and SMNVEV (reference sequence). Trimming took 1 base from V and 4 from J, leaving 7 bases between them. The CDR3 sequence is 13 residues long. The CDR3 DNA reads as TGTGCCAGCAGTTTATTTGGGGTCACTGAAGCTTTCTTT. It yields the protein CASSLFGVTEAFF.

V usage is TRBV5-6 and J usage is TRBJ2-3; 7 bases are shared with TRBD2. Germline CDR1 and CDR2: SGHDT and YYEEEE. This CDR3 is built from 15 residues. V was pared by 5 bases and J by 0 bases, with 6 bases of the junction left unmatched. The CDR3 sequence: CASRPSGASTDTQYF. The CDR3 nucleotides read TGTGCCAGCAGACCGAGCGGGGCTAGCACAGATACGCAGTATTTT. Drawing the rest from reference TRBV5-6 and TRBJ2-3, the complete variable domain is DAGVTQSPTHLIKTRGQQVTLRCSPKSGHDTVSWYQQALGQGPQFIFQYYEEEERQRGNFPDRFSGHQFPNYSSELNVNALLLGDSALYLCASRPSGASTDTQYFGPGTRLTVL.

The V and J genes are TRBV2 and TRBJ2-7, with a weak D call TRBD1 (7 bases). Deletions cut 7 bases from V and 1 base from J, with 14 bases between. This CDR3 is built from 14 residues. Per germline, CDR1 SNHLY and CDR2 FYNNEI. CDR3 sequence: CASNGGQLSYEQYF. The CDR3 region has the DNA TGTGCCAGCAACGGGGGACAGCTTTCCTACGAGCAGTACTTC.

The rearrangement uses TRBV28 and TRBJ2-2; D might be TRBD1 or TRBD2, each matching 5 bases. Germline CDR1 MDHEN, CDR2 SYDVKM. V was trimmed by 3 bases and J by 7 bases, leaving 24 bases between them. The CDR3 extends over 18 amino acids. CDR3 nucleotide sequence: TGTGCCAGCAGTTTGGAGGACCAAGAAGTTGGGGCTCACGGGGAGCTGTTTTTT. Translation: CASSLEDQEVGAHGELFF.

The rearrangement links TRBV28 to TRBJ1-5; TRBD1 aligns across 7 bases. The junction had 5 bases not matched to a gene; V was cut back by 5 bases and J by 1 base. Germline CDR1 and CDR2: MDHEN and SYDVKM. This CDR3 region has 15 residues. The CDR3 loop is CASSPVQGSNQPQHF. CDR3 in DNA: TGTGCCAGCAGTCCTGTACAGGGGAGCAATCAGCCCCAGCATTTT.

The chain has TRBV2 and TRBJ1-5; D ambiguous. The CDR3 runs 15 residues. Trimming removed 5 bases at V and 0 bases at J, with 11 bases between. Germline CDR1 SNHLY, CDR2 FYNNEI. CDR3 protein: CASSPFPGSNQPQHF. CDR3 coding DNA: TGTGCCAGCAGTCCCTTTCCCGGTAGCAATCAGCCCCAGCATTTT.

This chain connects TRBV28 to TRBJ1-4; TRBD1 agrees at 7 bases. J was trimmed by 7 bases and V by 5 bases; bases with no gene match: 10. This CDR3 region has 15 residues. CDR1 and CDR2 from the germline V gene are MDHEN and SYDVKM. This CDR3 reads CASSPRTGVSEKLFF. CDR3 DNA: TGTGCCAGCAGTCCCAGGACAGGTGTCAGTGAAAAACTGTTTTTT.

V and J are TRBV4-3 and TRBJ1-5; weak D call: TRBD1 (5 bases). Germline V gene data show CDR1 as LGHNA and CDR2 as YSLEER. V was clipped by 0 bases and J by 10 bases, with 19 bases between them. CDR3 length: 16 amino acids. CDR3 protein: CASSQEPGTTTSPQHF. The CDR3, as DNA: TGCGCCAGCAGCCAAGAACCCGGGACCACTACGTCTCCCCAGCATTTT.

The chain links TRBV5-6 to TRBJ1-2, with D possibly matching TRBD1 (5 bases). Germline V gene lookup returns CDR1 SGHDT and CDR2 YYEEEE. With 4 bases removed from V and 6 bases from J, the gap between germline ends came to 16 bases. The CDR3 contains 14 residues. The CDR3 spells CASSPPAWGDGYTF. Written as DNA, the CDR3 is TGTGCCAGCAGCCCTCCCGCTTGGGGGGATGGCTACACCTTC. Combining the CDR3 with reference TRBV5-6 and TRBJ1-2 gives the whole variable domain DAGVTQSPTHLIKTRGQQVTLRCSPKSGHDTVSWYQQALGQGPQFIFQYYEEEERQRGNFPDRFSGHQFPNYSSELNVNALLLGDSALYLCASSPPAWGDGYTFGSGTRLTVV.

The chain is built from TRBV2 and TRBJ1-4, with D possibly TRBD1 on 5 matching bases. The CDR3 is made up of 15 amino acids. From germline, CDR1 is SNHLY and CDR2 FYNNEI. The V and J ends lost 8 bases and 4 bases respectively, with 17 bases between them. DNA of the CDR3: TGTGCCAGCCAAGGTATCTCAGGGATTAATGAAAAACTGTTTTTT. It yields the protein CASQGISGINEKLFF.

The rearrangement links TRBV6-1 to TRBJ2-3; D is undetermined. CDR1 and CDR2 from the germline V gene are MNHNS and SASEGT. CDR3 length equals 13 residues. Trimming took off 5 bases at V and 2 bases at J, with 8 bases between the two ends. The CDR3 nucleotides read TGTGCCAGCAGTAAGGATCCCACAGATACGCAGTATTTT. Its translation is CASSKDPTDTQYF.

The chain carries TRBV5-6 and TRBJ2-3, with D maybe TRBD2 (5 bases). Trimming shortened V by 2 bases and J by 11 bases, and 9 bases separated the two germline ends. The length of the CDR3 is 11 residues. CDR1 and CDR2 (germline): SGHDT, YYEEEE. The CDR3 nucleotides are TGTGCCAGCAGCTTCCGGGATTGGCAGTATTTT. This encodes CASSFRDWQYF.

This chain uses TRBV28 with TRBJ2-1; D may correspond to TRBD1 or TRBD2 (5 bases each). CDR1 is MDHEN and CDR2 is SYDVKM in the germline V gene. With 3 bases removed from V and 10 bases from J, the gap between germline ends came to 16 bases. This CDR3 comprises 14 residues. The CDR3 DNA reads as TGTGCCAGCAGTTTCCCTAGAGGGGCAGGGGAGCAGTTCTTC. Its translation: CASSFPRGAGEQFF.

The chain employs TRBV7-2 and TRBJ1-2; 9 positions agree with TRBD1. Trimming cost V 2 bases and J 6 bases; bases outside gene matches: 10. The CDR3 sequence is 16 residues long. Germline-derived CDR1 and CDR2 are SGHTA and FQGNSA. In DNA, the CDR3 is TGTGCCAGCAGCTTAAGCCCGGGGACAGGGTGGGATGGCTACACCTTC. It yields the protein CASSLSPGTGWDGYTF. Full variable domain (outside the CDR3, taken from reference TRBV7-2 and TRBJ1-2): GAGVSQSPSNKVTEKGKDVELRCDPISGHTALYWYRQSLGQGLEFLIYFQGNSAPDKSGLPSDRFSAERTGGSVSTLTIQRTQQEDSAVYLCASSLSPGTGWDGYTFGSGTRLTVV.

The CDR3 spells CASSPTSGRTDTQYF. CDR3 sequence (DNA): TGTGCCAGCAGTCCTACTAGCGGGAGGACAGATACGCAGTATTTT. The chain recombines TRBV25-1 with TRBJ2-3, with 12 bases fitting TRBD2. The CDR3 extends over 15 amino acids. CDR1 and CDR2 from the germline V gene are MGHDK and SYGVNS. The ends lost 5 bases at V and 3 bases at J; junction bases unmatched: 3.